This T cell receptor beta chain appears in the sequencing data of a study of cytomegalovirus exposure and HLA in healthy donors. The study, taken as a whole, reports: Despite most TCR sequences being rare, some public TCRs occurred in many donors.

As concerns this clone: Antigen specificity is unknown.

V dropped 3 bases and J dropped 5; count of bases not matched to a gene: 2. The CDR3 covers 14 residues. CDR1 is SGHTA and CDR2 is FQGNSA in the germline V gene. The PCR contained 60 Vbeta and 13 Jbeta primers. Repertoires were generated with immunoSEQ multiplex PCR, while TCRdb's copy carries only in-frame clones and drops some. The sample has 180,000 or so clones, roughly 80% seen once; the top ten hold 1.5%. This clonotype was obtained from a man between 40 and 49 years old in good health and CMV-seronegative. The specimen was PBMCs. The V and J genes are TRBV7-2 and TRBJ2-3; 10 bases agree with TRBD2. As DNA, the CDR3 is TGTGCCAGCAGCTTTCTAGCGGGGGTAGATACGCAGTATTTT. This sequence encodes CASSFLAGVDTQYF.